This T cell receptor (beta chain) was sequenced for a study of glioma-infiltrating T cells. This clonotype was recorded many times. What it recognizes is unknown. General study results and limits: CDR3 overlap between tissue and blood was very small. Gliomas, especially low-grade, showed above-expected tissue-blood divergence; non-neoplastic patients showed below.

The CDR3 consists of 13 residues. Germline V gene data show CDR1 as LNHDA and CDR2 as SQIVND (reference sequence). The germline V and J ends were trimmed by 7 bases and 6 bases, with 16 bases remaining between them. Amplification of TCR alpha and beta CDR3 regions from RNA used iRepertoire nested multiplex PCR. One-step reverse transcription and amplification started from roughly 100-400 ng of tissue mRNA or PBMC total RNA. TCRdb passed the multiplex PCR reads through MiXCR, listing each CDR3 protein once. The sample gives about 130,000 distinct CDR3 sequences, roughly 25% of which show up once; roughly 15% is in the top ten.

The chain combines TRBV19 with TRBJ2-7, with a possible D match to TRBD2 (5 bases). The receptor was isolated from a human donor with low-grade glioma or glioblastoma, undergoing nonglioma brain surgery, or in good health (not recorded which). The sample was glioma tissue, nonneoplastic brain tissue, or PBMCs (not recorded which). CDR3 residues: CASTNTAGGEQYF. In nucleotides, the CDR3 is TGTGCCAGTACTAACACGGCTGGAGGCGAGCAGTACTTC.